This is a list of T cell receptor beta chains from one sample in a study of CD8+CD57+ T cells in acquired aplastic anemia. Via MiXCR, TCRdb re-called the reads, giving one row per CDR3 protein. The sample includes around 250,000 distinct CDR3 sequences, roughly 80% seen only once; the top ten take about 41%. The sequenced material came from sorted CD4+, CD8+, or CD8+CD57+ T cells (not recorded which) from PBMCs. These receptors came from a human donor with aplastic anemia. Each CDR3 is given with its conserved first and last residue. D genes are given only for firm matches. Clone size is stated in some rows and not others, as once, few, many or a class when expanded.

clone size | J gene | D gene | V gene | CDR3 DNA | CDR3 protein
- | TRBJ2-2 | TRBD2 | TRBV7-9 | TGTGCCAGCAGCCACGTCGGCGGGGGGAACGGGGAGCTGTTTTTT | CASSHVGGGNGELFF
- | TRBJ1-1 | TRBD1 | TRBV9 | TGTGCCAGCAGCGTAGGGTCGACAGGGCAGTATTTTGCTTTCTTT | CASSVGSTGQYFAFF
- | TRBJ2-2 | TRBD1 | TRBV24-1 | TGTGCCACCAGTGATTTGGCGACAGGGCGGACCGGGGAGCTGTTTTTT | CATSDLATGRTGELFF
- | TRBJ2-7 | - | TRBV10-3 | TGTGCCATCAGTGAGTCGGCAGGGAGCTCCTACGAGCAGTACTTC | CAISESAGSSYEQYF
- | TRBJ1-6 | - | TRBV7-3 | TGTGCCAGCAGTCCGGGGCGGGGTCCAGGCTCACACCTCCACTTT | CASSPGRGPGSHLHF
- | TRBJ2-3 | - | TRBV9 | TGTGCCAGCAGCGTTGAGACAGAGAACACAGATACGCATTTT | CASSVETENTDTHF
- | TRBJ1-1 | TRBD1 | TRBV20-1 | TGCAGTGCTAGAGACAGAGACAGGGGTTACACTGAAGCTTTCTTT | CSARDRDRGYTEAFF
- | TRBJ2-3 | - | TRBV2 | - | CASGDGGRATQYFF
- | TRBJ1-1 | - | TRBV7-9 | TGTGCCAGCAGCTTAGTTCCCGGGGGGCTGATTTTTGGATTCTTT | CASSLVPGGLIFGFF
- | TRBJ1-6 | TRBD1 | TRBV5-1 | TGCGCCAGCAGCTTCGCAGGGGGCTACGATAATTCACCCCTCCACTTT | CASSFAGGYDNSPLHF
- | TRBJ2-3 | - | TRBV7-8 | TGTGCCGGCAGCTTACCGAGAGTTCGCGATACGCAGTATTTT | CAGSLPRVRDTQYF
few | TRBJ2-1 | - | TRBV7-6 | TGTGCCAGCAGCTTAGCCCACGGGACCAAAGATAAGCAGTTCTTC | CASSLAHGTKDKQFF
- | TRBJ2-3 | - | TRBV7-4 | TGTGCCAGCAGCGAAGGCCGTAGAGATACGCAGTATTTT | CASSEGRRDTQYF
- | TRBJ1-2 | TRBD1 | TRBV2 | TGTGCCAGCACCCGACGGGACAGGGGCTTGGATTATGGCTACACCTTC | CASTRRDRGLDYGYTF
- | TRBJ1-2 | - | TRBV7-9 | TGTGCCAGCAGCTTAGTGGAAGCTTATGGCTACACCTTC | CASSLVEAYGYTF
- | TRBJ1-1 | - | TRBV2 | TGTGCCAGCAAGGGTATAGGGGCTTACCATGAAGCTTTCTTT | CASKGIGAYHEAFF
- | TRBJ2-7 | - | TRBV4-1 | TGCGCCAGCAGCCAACCGGGTCCCACCGCCTACGAGCAGTACTTC | CASSQPGPTAYEQYF
- | TRBJ2-7 | - | TRBV2 | TGTGCCAGCAGCCCTCATGGGTACGAGCAGTACTTC | CASSPHGYEQYF
- | TRBJ1-2 | - | TRBV15 | TGTGCCACCAGCAGAGATGGGGGAACAAACTATGGCTACGCCTTC | CATSRDGGTNYGYAF
once | TRBJ2-3 | - | TRBV5-6 | TGTGCCAGCACCCCAGCGCCACGTCCCGATACGCAGTATTTT | CASTPAPRPDTQYF
- | TRBJ2-1 | TRBD2 | TRBV20-1 | TGCAGTGCCAGAACATGCTTAGCGGGAATGTCGAATGAGCAGTTCTTC | CSARTCLAGMSNEQFF
- | TRBJ1-1 | - | TRBV7-6 | TGTGCCAGCAGCTTAGCCCACGCGACAAAAGAGACCCATTTCTTT | CASSLAHATKETHFF
- | TRBJ1-6 | - | TRBV7-2 | TGTGCCAGCAGCTCCGGGACAAACCATAATTCGCCCCCCCACTTT | CASSSGTNHNSPPHF
- | TRBJ1-1 | - | TRBV29-1 | TGCAGCGCGGGGGACATCGCGGACACTTTAGCTTTCTTT | CSAGDIADTLAFF
- | TRBJ1-2 | TRBD1 | TRBV5-1 | TGCGCCAGCAGCTCAGGGAGGGGGACAGGCGTATATGGCTACACCTTC | CASSSGRGTGVYGYTF
- | TRBJ2-3 | - | TRBV6-4 | TGTGCCAGCAGTGAGAGTGGGGGAAGCGCAGATACGCAGTATTTT | CASSESGGSADTQYF
- | TRBJ2-7 | - | TRBV7-3 | TGTGCCAGCAGCCTCGGGAGAGGCTACGAGCAGCACTTC | CASSLGRGYEQHF
- | TRBJ2-1 | - | TRBV29-1 | TGCAGCGTTGGGTTGTCGGTATACAATGAGCAGTTCTTC | CSVGLSVYNEQFF
- | TRBJ2-3 | - | TRBV6-5 | TGTGCCAGCAGTTACGTGCAGGGTAACGATACGCAGTATTTT | CASSYVQGNDTQYF
- | TRBJ1-2 | TRBD1 | TRBV12-5 | TGTGCTAGTAGTATGCAGGGGGCAATACCAAACTATGGCTACACCTTC | CASSMQGAIPNYGYTF
- | TRBJ2-7 | - | TRBV12-3/TRBV12-4 | TGTGCCAGCAGTACAACAGGGAGGTACTACGCCCCGTCCTTC | CASSTTGRYYAPSF
- | TRBJ1-1 | - | TRBV7-8 | TGTGCCAGCAGCTTAGATGGAGGTCGCGATACGCAGTCTTTCTTT | CASSLDGGRDTQSFF
many | TRBJ1-1 | - | TRBV6-1 | - | CASSEYFGEVIMNTEAFF